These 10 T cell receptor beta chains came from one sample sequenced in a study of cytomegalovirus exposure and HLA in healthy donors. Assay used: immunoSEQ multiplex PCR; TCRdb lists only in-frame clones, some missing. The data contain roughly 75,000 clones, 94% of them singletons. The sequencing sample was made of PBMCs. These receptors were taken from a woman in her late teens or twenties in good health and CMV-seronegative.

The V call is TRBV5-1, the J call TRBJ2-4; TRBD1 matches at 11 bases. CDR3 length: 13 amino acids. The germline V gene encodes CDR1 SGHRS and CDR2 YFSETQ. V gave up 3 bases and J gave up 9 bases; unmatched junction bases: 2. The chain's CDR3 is CASSSGQGGIQYF. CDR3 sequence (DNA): TGCGCCAGCAGCTCGGGACAGGGGGGCATTCAGTACTTC.

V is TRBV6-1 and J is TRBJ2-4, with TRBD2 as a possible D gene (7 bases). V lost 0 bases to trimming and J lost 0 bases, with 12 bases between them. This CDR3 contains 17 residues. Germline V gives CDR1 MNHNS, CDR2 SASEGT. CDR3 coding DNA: TGTGCCAGCAGTGAAGCGAGGGGGGGGGTAGCCAAAAACATTCAGTACTTC. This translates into CASSEARGGVAKNIQYF.

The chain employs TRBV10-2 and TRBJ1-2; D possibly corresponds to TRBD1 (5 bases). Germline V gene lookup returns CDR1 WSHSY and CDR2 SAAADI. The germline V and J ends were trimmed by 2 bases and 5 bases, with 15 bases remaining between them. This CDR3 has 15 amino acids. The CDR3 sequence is CASSEGAGTPYGYTF. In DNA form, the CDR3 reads TGCGCCAGCAGTGAGGGGGCAGGGACTCCATATGGCTACACCTTC.

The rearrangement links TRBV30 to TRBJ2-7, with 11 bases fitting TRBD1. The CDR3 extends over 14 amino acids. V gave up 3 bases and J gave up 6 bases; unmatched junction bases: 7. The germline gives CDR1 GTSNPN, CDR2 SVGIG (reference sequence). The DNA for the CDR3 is TGTGCCTGGAGCCCCGGACAGGGGGCAATCGAGCAGTACTTC. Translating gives CAWSPGQGAIEQYF.

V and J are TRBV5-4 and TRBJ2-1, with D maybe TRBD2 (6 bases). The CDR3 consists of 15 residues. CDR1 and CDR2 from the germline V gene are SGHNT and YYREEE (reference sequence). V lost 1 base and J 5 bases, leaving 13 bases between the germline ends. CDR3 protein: CASSLIAATDNEQFF. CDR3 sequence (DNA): TGTGCCAGCAGCTTGATAGCGGCTACGGACAATGAGCAGTTCTTC.

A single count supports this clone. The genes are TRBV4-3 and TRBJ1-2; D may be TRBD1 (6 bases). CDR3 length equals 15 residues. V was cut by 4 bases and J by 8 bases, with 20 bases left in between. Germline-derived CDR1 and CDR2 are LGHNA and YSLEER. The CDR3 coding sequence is TGCGCCAGCAGCCGTAACCTGGGGACAAGATTAGGCTACACCTTC. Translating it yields CASSRNLGTRLGYTF.

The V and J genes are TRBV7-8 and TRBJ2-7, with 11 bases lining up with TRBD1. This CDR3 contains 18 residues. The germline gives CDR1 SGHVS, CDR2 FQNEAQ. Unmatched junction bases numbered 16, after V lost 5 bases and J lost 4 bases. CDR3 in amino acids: CASSLTPSRGQGAYEQYF. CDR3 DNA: TGTGCCAGCAGCCTAACCCCATCACGCGGACAGGGGGCTTACGAGCAGTACTTC. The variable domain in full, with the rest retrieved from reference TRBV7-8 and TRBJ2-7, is GAGVSQSPRYKVAKRGQDVALRCDPISGHVSLFWYQQALGQGPEFLTYFQNEAQLDKSGLPSDRFFAERPEGSVSTLKIQRTQQEDSAVYLCASSLTPSRGQGAYEQYFGPGTRLTVT.

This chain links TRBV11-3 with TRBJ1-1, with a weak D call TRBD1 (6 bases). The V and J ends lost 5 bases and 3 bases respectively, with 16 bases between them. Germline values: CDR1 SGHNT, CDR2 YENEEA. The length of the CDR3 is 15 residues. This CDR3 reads CASSAVQGKDTEAFF. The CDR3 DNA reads TGTGCCAGCAGCGCAGTACAGGGAAAGGACACTGAAGCTTTCTTT.

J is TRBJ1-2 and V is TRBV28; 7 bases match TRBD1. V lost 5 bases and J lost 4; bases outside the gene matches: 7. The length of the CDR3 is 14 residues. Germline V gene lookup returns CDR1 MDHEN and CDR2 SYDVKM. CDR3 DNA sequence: TGTGCCAGCAGTCCTACACGACAGGGCTATGGCTACACCTTC. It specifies CASSPTRQGYGYTF.

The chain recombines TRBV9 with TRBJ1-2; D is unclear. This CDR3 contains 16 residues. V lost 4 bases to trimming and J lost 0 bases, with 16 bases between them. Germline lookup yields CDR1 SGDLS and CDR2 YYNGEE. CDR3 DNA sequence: TGTGCCAGCAGCCCTAGTATAAATAGAGCTAACTATGGCTACACCTTC. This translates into CASSPSINRANYGYTF. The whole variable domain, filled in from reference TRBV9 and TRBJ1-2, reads DSGVTQTPKHLITATGQRVTLRCSPRSGDLSVYWYQQSLDQGLQFLIQYYNGEERAKGNILERFSAQQFPDLHSELNLSSLELGDSALYFCASSPSINRANYGYTFGSGTRLTVV.